This T cell receptor (beta chain) is from a study of shared clonotypes between healthy human individuals. General study results and limits: Larger estimated richness was generally recorded for naive subsets relative to memory subsets.

Turning to this clone: Its specificity is not known.

TCRdb keeps only in-frame clones here, not all; method: immunoSEQ multiplex PCR. The data show a few million clones, with over 85% seen just once and around 0.14% held by the top ten. The TCR sequence derives from a man aged 18 to 35 in good health. Source material: naive CD4+ T cells sorted from blood. Regarding subset: CD45RA+ positively selected.

For the CDR3, the DNA is TGTGCTAGTGGTCCCCCAGGGGGACTAAGCGATACGCAGTATTTT. This translates into CASGPPGGLSDTQYF. The rearrangement joins TRBV12-5 to TRBJ2-3; D assignment may be TRBD1 or TRBD2 (7 bases each). Germline loops: CDR1 LGHNT, CDR2 FRNRAP. The CDR3 is 15 residues long. V was pared by 5 bases and J by 6 bases, with 18 bases between.